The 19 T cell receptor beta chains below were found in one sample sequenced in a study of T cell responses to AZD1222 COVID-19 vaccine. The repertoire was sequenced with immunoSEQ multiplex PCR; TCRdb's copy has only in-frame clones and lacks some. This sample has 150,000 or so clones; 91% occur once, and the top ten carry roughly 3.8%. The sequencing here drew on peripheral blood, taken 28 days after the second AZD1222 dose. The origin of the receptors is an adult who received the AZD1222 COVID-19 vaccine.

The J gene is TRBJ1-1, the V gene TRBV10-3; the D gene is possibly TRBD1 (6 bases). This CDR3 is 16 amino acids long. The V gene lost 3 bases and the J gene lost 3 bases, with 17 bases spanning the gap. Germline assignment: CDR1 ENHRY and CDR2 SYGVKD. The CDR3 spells CAISEAGHPLDTEAFF. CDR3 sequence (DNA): TGTGCCATCAGTGAAGCGGGACACCCCCTGGACACTGAAGCTTTCTTT.

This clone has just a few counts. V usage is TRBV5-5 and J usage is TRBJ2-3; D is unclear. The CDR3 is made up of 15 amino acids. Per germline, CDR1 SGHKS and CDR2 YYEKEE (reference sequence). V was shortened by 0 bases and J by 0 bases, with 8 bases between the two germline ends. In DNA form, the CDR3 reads TGTGCCAGCAGCTTGGAGGGCAGGAGCACAGATACGCAGTATTTT. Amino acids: CASSLEGRSTDTQYF.

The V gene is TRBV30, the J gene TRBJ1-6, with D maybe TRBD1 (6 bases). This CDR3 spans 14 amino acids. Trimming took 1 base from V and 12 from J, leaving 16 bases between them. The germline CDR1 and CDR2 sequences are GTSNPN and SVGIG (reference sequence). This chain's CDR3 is CAWSALTGYGPLHF. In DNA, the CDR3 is TGTGCCTGGAGTGCCCTGACAGGATACGGACCCCTCCACTTT.

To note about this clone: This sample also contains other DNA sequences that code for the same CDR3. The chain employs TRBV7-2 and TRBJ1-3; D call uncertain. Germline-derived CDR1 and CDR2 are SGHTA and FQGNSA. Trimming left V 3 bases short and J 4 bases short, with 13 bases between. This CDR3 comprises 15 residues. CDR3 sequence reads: CASSLERAEGNTIYF. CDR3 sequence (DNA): TGTGCCAGCAGCTTGGAACGCGCGGAAGGAAACACCATATATTTT.

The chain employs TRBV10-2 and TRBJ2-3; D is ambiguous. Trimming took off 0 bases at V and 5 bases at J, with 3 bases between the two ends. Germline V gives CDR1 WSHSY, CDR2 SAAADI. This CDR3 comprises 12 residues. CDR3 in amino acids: CASSESGDTQYF. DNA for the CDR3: TGCGCCAGCAGTGAGTCAGGAGATACGCAGTATTTT.

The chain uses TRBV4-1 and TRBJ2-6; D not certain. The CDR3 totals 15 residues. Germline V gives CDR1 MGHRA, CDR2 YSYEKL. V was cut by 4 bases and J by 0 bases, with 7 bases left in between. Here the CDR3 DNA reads TGCGCCAGCAGCCGTAGTAACTCTGGGGCCAACGTCCTGACTTTC. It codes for CASSRSNSGANVLTF.

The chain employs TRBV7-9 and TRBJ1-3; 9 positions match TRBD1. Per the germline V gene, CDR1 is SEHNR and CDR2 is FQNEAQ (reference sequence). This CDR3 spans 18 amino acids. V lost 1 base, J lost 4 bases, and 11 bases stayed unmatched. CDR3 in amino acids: CASSLVRGGTGSGNTIYF. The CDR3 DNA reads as TGTGCCAGCAGCTTAGTCCGCGGAGGGACAGGGTCGGGAAACACCATATATTTT. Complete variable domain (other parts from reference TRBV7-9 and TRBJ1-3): DTGVSQNPRHKITKRGQNVTFRCDPISEHNRLYWYRQTLGQGPEFLTYFQNEAQLEKSRLLSDRFSAERPKGSFSTLEIQRTEQGDSAMYLCASSLVRGGTGSGNTIYFGEGSWLTVV.

CDR3 region: CASSFLSNEKLFF. CDR3 coding DNA: TGTGCCAGCAGTTTTCTGTCTAATGAAAAACTGTTTTTT. The J gene is TRBJ1-4, the V gene TRBV27; D ambiguous. Trimming removed 3 bases from V and 3 bases from J, with 5 bases in between. Germline V gene sequence: CDR1 MNHEY, CDR2 SMNVEV (reference sequence). There are 13 residues in the CDR3.

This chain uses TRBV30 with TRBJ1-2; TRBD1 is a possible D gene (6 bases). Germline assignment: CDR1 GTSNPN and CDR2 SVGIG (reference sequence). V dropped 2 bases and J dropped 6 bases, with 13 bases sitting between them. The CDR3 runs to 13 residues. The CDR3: CAWSPDRTDGYTF. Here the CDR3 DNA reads TGTGCCTGGAGTCCTGACAGGACGGATGGCTACACCTTC.

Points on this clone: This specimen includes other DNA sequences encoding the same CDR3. The CDR3 region has the DNA TGTGCCAGCAGCTTAGGGACCGCGAACTATGGCTACACCTTC. Protein sequence: CASSLGTANYGYTF. The chain combines TRBV11-2 with TRBJ1-2; unclear D gene. V lost 1 base to trimming and J lost 2 bases, with 8 bases between them. The CDR3 has 14 amino acids. Germline V lookup: CDR1 SGHAT, CDR2 FQNNGV.

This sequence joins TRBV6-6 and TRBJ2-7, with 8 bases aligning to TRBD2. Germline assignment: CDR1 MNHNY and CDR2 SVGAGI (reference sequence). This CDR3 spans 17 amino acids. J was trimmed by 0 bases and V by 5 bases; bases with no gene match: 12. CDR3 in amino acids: CASSQRVSSGRSYEQYF. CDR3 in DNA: TGTGCCAGCAGTCAAAGGGTCTCTAGCGGGCGCTCCTACGAGCAGTACTTC.

The CDR3, as DNA: TGTGCCAGCAGTGACACTAGGCTGAGCTCCTACAATGAGCAGTTCTTC. This encodes CASSDTRLSSYNEQFF. The chain combines TRBV6-4 with TRBJ2-1; a possible D gene is TRBD2 (5 bases). Germline loops: CDR1 MRHNA, CDR2 SNTAGT. The length of the CDR3 is 16 residues. With 2 bases removed from V and 0 bases from J, the gap between germline ends came to 11 bases.

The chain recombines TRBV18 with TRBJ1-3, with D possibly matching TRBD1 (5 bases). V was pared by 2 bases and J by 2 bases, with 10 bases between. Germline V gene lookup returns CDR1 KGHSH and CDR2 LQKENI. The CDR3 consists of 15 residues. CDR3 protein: CASSPGAGPGNTIYF. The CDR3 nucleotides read TGTGCCAGCTCACCAGGGGCAGGGCCTGGAAACACCATATATTTT.

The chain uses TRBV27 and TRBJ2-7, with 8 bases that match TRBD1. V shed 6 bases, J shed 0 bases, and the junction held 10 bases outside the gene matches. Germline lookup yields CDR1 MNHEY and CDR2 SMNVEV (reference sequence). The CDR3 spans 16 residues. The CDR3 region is CASRITPQGGSYEQYF. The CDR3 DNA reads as TGTGCCAGCAGGATAACCCCACAGGGGGGCTCCTACGAGCAGTACTTC.

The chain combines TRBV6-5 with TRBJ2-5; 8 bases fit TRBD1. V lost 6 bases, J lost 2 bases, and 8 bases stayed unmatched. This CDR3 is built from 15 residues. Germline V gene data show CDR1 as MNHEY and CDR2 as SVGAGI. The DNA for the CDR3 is TGTGCCAGCAGCCTTGGACAGGGAAGGCAAGAGACCCAGTACTTC. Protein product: CASSLGQGRQETQYF.

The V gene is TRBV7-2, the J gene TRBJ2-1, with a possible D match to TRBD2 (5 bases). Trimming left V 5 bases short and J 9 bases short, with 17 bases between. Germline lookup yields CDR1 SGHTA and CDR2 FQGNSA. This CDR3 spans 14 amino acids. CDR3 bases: TGTGCCAGCAGCCCAAAGCCGTCGGGAATTGAGCAGTTCTTC. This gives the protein CASSPKPSGIEQFF.

The CDR3 protein is CASSGDRGAGNTIYF. The CDR3 nucleotides read TGTGCCAGCAGTGGGGACAGGGGGGCTGGAAACACCATATATTTT. The chain is built from TRBV2 and TRBJ1-3; the match to TRBD1 covers 11 bases. CDR3 length: 15 residues. V lost 4 bases, J lost 2 bases, and 1 base stayed unmatched. CDR1 is SNHLY and CDR2 is FYNNEI in the germline V gene.

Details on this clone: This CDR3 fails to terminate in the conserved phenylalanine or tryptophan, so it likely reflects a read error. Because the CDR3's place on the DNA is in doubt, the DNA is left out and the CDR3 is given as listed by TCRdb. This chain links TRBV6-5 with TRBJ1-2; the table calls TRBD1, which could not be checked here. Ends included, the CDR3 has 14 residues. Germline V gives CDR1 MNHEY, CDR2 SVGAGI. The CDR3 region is CASSDATGTVVHAL.

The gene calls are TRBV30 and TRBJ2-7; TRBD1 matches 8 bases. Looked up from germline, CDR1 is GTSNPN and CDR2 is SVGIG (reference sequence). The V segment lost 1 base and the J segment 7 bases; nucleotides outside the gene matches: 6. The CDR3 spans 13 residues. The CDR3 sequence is CAWSGGTGWEQYF. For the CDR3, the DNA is TGTGCCTGGAGTGGGGGGACAGGCTGGGAGCAGTACTTC.